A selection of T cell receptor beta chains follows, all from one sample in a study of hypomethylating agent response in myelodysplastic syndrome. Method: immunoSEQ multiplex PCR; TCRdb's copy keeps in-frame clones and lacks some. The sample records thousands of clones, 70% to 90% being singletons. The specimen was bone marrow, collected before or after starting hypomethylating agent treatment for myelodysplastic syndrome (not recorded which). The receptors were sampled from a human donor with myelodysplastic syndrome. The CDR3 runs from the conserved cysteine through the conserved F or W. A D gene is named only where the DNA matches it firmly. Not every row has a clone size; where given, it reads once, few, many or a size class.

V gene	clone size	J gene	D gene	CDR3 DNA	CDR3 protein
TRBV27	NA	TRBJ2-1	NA	TGTGCCACCTCCGGGACGTGGATAAACAATGAGCAGTTCTTC	CATSGTWINNEQFF
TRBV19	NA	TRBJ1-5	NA	TGTGCCAGTAAGTGGAGGGGCAATCAGCCCCAGCATTTT	CASKWRGNQPQHF
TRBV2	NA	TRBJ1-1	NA	TGTGCCAGCAGTGAAGCCGGGCAGAACACTGAAGCTTTCTTT	CASSEAGQNTEAFF
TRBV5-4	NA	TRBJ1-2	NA	TGTGCCAGCAGCTTGGATAGGCCCCCGGGCTACACCTTC	CASSLDRPPGYTF
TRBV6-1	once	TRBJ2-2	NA	TGTGCCAGCCAACCTCTAGCTGGAGACACCGGGGAGCTGTTTTTT	CASQPLAGDTGELFF
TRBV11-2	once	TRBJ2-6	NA	TGTGCCAGCAGCTTAGGCGAAGTCTCTGGGGCCAACGTCCTGACTTTC	CASSLGEVSGANVLTF
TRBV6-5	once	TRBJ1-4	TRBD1	TGTGCCAGCAGTCGGGACAGGGAGAGGGAAAAACTGTTTTTT	CASSRDREREKLFF
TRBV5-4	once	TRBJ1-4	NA	TGTGCCAGCAGCGTAAGGGGGGGTGAAAAACTGTTTTTT	CASSVRGGEKLFF
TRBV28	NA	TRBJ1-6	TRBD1	TGTGCCAGCAGTACCCCAGGGGGCGACGATTCACCCCTCCACTTT	CASSTPGGDDSPLHF
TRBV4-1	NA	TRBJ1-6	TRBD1	TGCGCCAGCAGCCAAGTACCCCCGGGACAGGGAAATAATTCACCCCTCCACTTT	CASSQVPPGQGNNSPLHF
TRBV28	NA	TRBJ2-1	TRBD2	TGTGCCAGCACCTCTAGCGGGGGGGTGAGCTCCTACAATGAGCAGTTCTTC	CASTSSGGVSSYNEQFF
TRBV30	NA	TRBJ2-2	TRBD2	TGTGCCTGGAGTGTCGAGCGGGGGGACTTTTACACCGGGGAGCTGTTTTTT	CAWSVERGDFYTGELFF
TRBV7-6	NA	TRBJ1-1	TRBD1	TGTGCCAGCAGCTTAGGGGGACAGGAAGCTTTCTTT	CASSLGGQEAFF
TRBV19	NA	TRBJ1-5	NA	TGTGCCAGCAAAGGCCGAGGGGCACAAAGCAATCAGCCCCAGCATTTT	CASKGRGAQSNQPQHF
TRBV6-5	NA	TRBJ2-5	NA	TGTGCCAGCAGTTACCCTCAGGAGACCCAGTACTTC	CASSYPQETQYF
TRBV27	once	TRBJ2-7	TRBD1	TGTGCCAGCAGTCCCGGGACAGCCTCCTACGAGCAGTACTTC	CASSPGTASYEQYF
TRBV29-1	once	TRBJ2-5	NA	TGCAGCGTTGCACCGGACGGCCGAAAAGAGACCCAGTACTTC	CSVAPDGRKETQYF
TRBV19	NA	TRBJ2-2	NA	TGTGCCAGTAGTCGCTGGGCCGGGGAGCTGTTTTTT	CASSRWAGELFF
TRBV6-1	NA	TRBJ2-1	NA	TGTGCCAGCAGTGGGGGGGGGCCCCCCGTTTCCTACAATGAGCAGTTCTTC	CASSGGGPPVSYNEQFF
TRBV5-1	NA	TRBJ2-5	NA	TGCGCCAGCAGCTTGGGCGGCGTCGAAGAGACCCAGTACTTC	CASSLGGVEETQYF
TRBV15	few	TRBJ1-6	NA	TGTGCCACCAGCAGAAGTATTCAAAATTCACCCCTCCACTTT	CATSRSIQNSPLHF